These 8 T cell receptor beta chains were all obtained from the same sample, sequenced in a study of human T cells and chemical hapten exposure. The sample's time point: patch test 2, 6 weeks after DPC sensitization. Sample treatment: therapeutic diphenylcyclopropenone sensitization with weekly scalp DPC. Each CDR3 protein gets one entry after TCRdb re-called the RACE reads with MiXCR. The data show 330,000 or so distinct CDR3 sequences, about 6% seen once. The sequences come from whole blood, collected in connection with sensitization to the hapten diphenylcyclopropenone (DPC). The receptors here all came from a woman between 18 and 30 years old with alopecia areata. Some clones in this sample may be carry-over from other donors' samples.

This clonotype has a handful of counts. The chain recombines TRBV29-1 with TRBJ1-1; a possible D gene is TRBD1 (5 bases). The CDR3 totals 15 residues. Germline loops: CDR1 SQVTM, CDR2 ANQGSEA. V lost 5 bases to trimming and J lost 0 bases, with 16 bases between them. CDR3 residues: CSVRRGMGMNTEAFF. The CDR3 nucleotides are TGCAGCGTTAGGAGGGGTATGGGAATGAACACTGAAGCTTTCTTT.

This clonotype was seen a few times. The chain carries TRBV7-8 and TRBJ1-5; possibly TRBD1 for D (5 bases). The germline V gene has CDR1 SGHVS and CDR2 FQNEAQ. V lost 5 bases and J lost 1, with 15 bases in between. This CDR3 region has 16 residues. The DNA of the CDR3 is TGTGCCAGCAGCAATGCGAGGGGAGTCAGCAATCAGCCCCAGCATTTT. Translation: CASSNARGVSNQPQHF.

The rearrangement links TRBV18 to TRBJ2-2; 8 bases align to TRBD1. Looked up from germline, CDR1 is KGHSH and CDR2 is LQKENI. This CDR3 region has 15 residues. The ends lost 2 bases at V and 7 bases at J; junction bases unmatched: 6. The CDR3 DNA sequence: TGTGCCAGCTCACCATCTCCGACAGGGGACGGGGAGCTGTTTTTT. This encodes CASSPSPTGDGELFF.

This clonotype was seen at least ten times. This chain joins TRBV20-1 and TRBJ1-6; D is uncertain. The CDR3 length is 17 residues. Germline loops: CDR1 DFQATT, CDR2 SNEGSKA (reference sequence). V was cut by 1 base and J by 0 bases, with 13 bases left in between. As DNA, the CDR3 is TGCAGTGCTAGAGGGATTGAGGAGAGCTCCTATAATTCACCCCTCCACTTT. It specifies CSARGIEESSYNSPLHF.

The gene calls are TRBV28 and TRBJ1-4; D is unclear. V lost 6 bases to trimming and J lost 7 bases, with 9 bases between them. The CDR3 has 12 amino acids. Germline loops: CDR1 MDHEN, CDR2 SYDVKM. CDR3 coding DNA: TGTGCCAGCAGCCCCGGAGCTGAAAAACTGTTTTTT. This encodes CASSPGAEKLFF.

V is TRBV20-1 and J is TRBJ1-1, with 7 bases that match TRBD1. The CDR3 covers 17 residues. The V gene end was trimmed by 1 base and the J gene end by 3 bases; junction bases not matched to a gene: 14. Germline V gene sequence: CDR1 DFQATT, CDR2 SNEGSKA (reference sequence). The CDR3 DNA reads TGCAGTGCTAGAGCATTTACAGGGGACCAGCTTTACACTGAAGCTTTCTTT. Protein: CSARAFTGDQLYTEAFF.

The V and J genes are TRBV7-2 and TRBJ2-2, with 9 bases matching TRBD2. The V gene end was trimmed by 5 bases and the J gene end by 1 base; junction bases not matched to a gene: 5. CDR1 is SGHTA, CDR2 FQGNSA, per germline. The CDR3 is 16 amino acids. The CDR3 DNA reads as TGTGCCAGCAGCCCCCTAGCGGGGAGGAACACCGGGGAGCTGTTTTTT. Protein: CASSPLAGRNTGELFF.

This clonotype occurred a few times. Written as DNA, the CDR3 is TGTGCCAGCAGCTTAGTGGGGACTACCAATGAGCAGTTCTTC. It encodes CASSLVGTTNEQFF. The rearrangement links TRBV7-8 to TRBJ2-1; 7 positions agree with TRBD2. Germline V gene data show CDR1 as SGHVS and CDR2 as FQNEAQ. The ends lost 1 base at V and 6 bases at J; junction bases unmatched: 3. The CDR3 length is 14 residues.